Described below is a single T cell receptor (beta chain) sequence and its context. Its specificity is unknown. This specimen comes from a study of early T cells in non-severe SARS-CoV-2 infection. Looking at the study overall: Unpaired chains resulted from sequencing bulk RNA of unsorted whole blood. Study observations and caveats: Private and CD4 specificities were missed by VDJdb matching, which favored anti-spike CD8 responses.

Unique molecular identifiers were affixed to single, distinct cDNA molecules. TCRdb redid the calling of the 5' RACE reads with MiXCR, one entry per CDR3 protein. The sample holds approximately 74,000 distinct CDR3 sequences, 14% seen once. Per germline, CDR1 SGHNT and CDR2 YYREEE (reference sequence). CDR3 size: 16 residues. V lost 2 bases and J lost 5, with 18 bases in between. V usage is TRBV5-4 and J usage is TRBJ2-3; tentative D call: TRBD1 (5 bases). Sequenced: whole blood. This TCR was sampled from an adult who was a healthcare worker with PCR-confirmed SARS-CoV-2 infection or an uninfected control (not recorded which). In DNA, the CDR3 is TGTGCCAGCAGCTTACTTGGACAAGGACCAGTAGATACGCAGTATTTT. Its translation is CASSLLGQGPVDTQYF.